This T cell receptor beta chain originates from a study of CD8+CD57+ T cells in acquired aplastic anemia. V was clipped by 5 bases and J by 0 bases, with 13 bases between them. The CDR3 totals 15 residues. CDR1 and CDR2 (germline): SGHTA, FQGNSA. Genomic DNA acted as the template from which TCR beta VDJ combination and CDR3 sequence profiling were carried out. TCRdb re-analysed the reads in MiXCR, keeping a single row per CDR3 protein. In the table there are about 180,000 distinct CDR3 sequences, roughly 63% of which are singletons. An expansion of CD8+CD57+ cells by flow cytometry had been shown in patients chosen for sequencing.

The sample consisted of sorted CD4+, CD8+, or CD8+CD57+ T cells (not recorded which) from PBMCs. The chain combines TRBV7-2 with TRBJ1-2; D may be TRBD1 (5 bases). This clonotype was obtained from a human donor with aplastic anemia. The CDR3 DNA is TGTGCCAGCAGCCCTGACAGAGCCTCTAACTATGGCTACACCTTC. Amino acids: CASSPDRASNYGYTF.